This T cell receptor beta chain was sequenced during a study of T cell responses to AZD1222 COVID-19 vaccine. Whole-study context: Second doses that came at about 4 or about 12 weeks were put together.

This table comes from immunoSEQ multiplex PCR, and its TCRdb copy is limited to in-frame clones, with some not included. Among approximately 140,000 clones listed, roughly 91% were seen once. V was shortened by 2 bases and J by 8 bases, with 15 bases between the two germline ends. The germline V gene has CDR1 MNHEY and CDR2 SVGAGI. The CDR3 extends over 15 amino acids. The specimen comprised peripheral blood, sampled on day 0 of AZD1222 vaccination. The TCR sequence derives from an adult in good health. The V gene is TRBV6-5, the J gene TRBJ1-4; D gene ambiguous. The CDR3 nucleotides read TGTGCCAGCAGTTACCAAATTGGCAGTTCGGAAAAACTGTTTTTT. It is translated as CASSYQIGSSEKLFF.